The rows below give T cell receptor beta chains drawn from one sample of a study of shared clonotypes between healthy human individuals. Produced via immunoSEQ multiplex PCR; TCRdb's table is partial and in-frame only. The sample holds roughly 530,000 clones, about 96% seen once. What was sequenced was naive CD4+ T cells sorted from blood. Receptors were obtained from a young woman in good health. The CDR3 runs from the conserved cysteine through the conserved F or W. The D gene is left open where the match is weak. Clone sizes are given selectively: once, few, many, or a class where the clone is expanded.

J,D,V,size,CDR3,DNA
TRBJ2-5,TRBD2,TRBV5-1,-,CASSLGPGGSETQYF,TGCGCCAGCAGCTTGGGTCCGGGAGGGTCGGAGACCCAGTACTTC
TRBJ2-5,TRBD2,TRBV28,-,CALAARGHQETQYF,TGTGCTCTAGCGGCGCGGGGACACCAAGAGACCCAGTACTTC
TRBJ1-1,-,TRBV6-4,-,CASSDSGQSAEAFF,TGTGCCAGCAGTGACTCAGGGCAGAGCGCTGAAGCTTTCTTT
TRBJ1-4,-,TRBV30,-,CAWGWTANEKLFF,TGTGCCTGGGGCTGGACAGCTAATGAAAAACTGTTTTTT
TRBJ2-7,TRBD2,TRBV19,-,CASSILGGSVYEQYF,TGTGCCAGTAGTATCCTTGGCGGGAGTGTTTACGAGCAGTACTTC
TRBJ2-3,TRBD1,TRBV25-1,-,CASSEGTAWGTDTQYF,TGTGCCAGCAGTGAAGGGACAGCCTGGGGCACAGATACGCAGTATTTT
TRBJ1-3,-,TRBV6-5,-,CASSSQGLAGNTIYF,TGTGCCAGCAGTTCCCAGGGGTTGGCTGGAAACACCATATATTTT
TRBJ2-7,TRBD1,TRBV5-4,-,CASSSQTGGSFYEQYF,TGTGCCAGCAGCTCACAAACAGGGGGGTCATTCTACGAGCAGTACTTC
TRBJ2-7,TRBD1,TRBV14,-,CASSQELIGTGFYEQYF,TGTGCCAGCAGCCAAGAACTTATCGGGACAGGGTTTTACGAGCAGTACTTC
TRBJ1-3,-,TRBV7-9,-,CASSLPGNTIYF,TGTGCCAGCAGCCTCCCCGGAAACACCATATATTTT
TRBJ2-7,-,TRBV27,-,CASSSIPPYEQYF,TGTGCCAGCAGTTCCATACCACCCTACGAGCAGTACTTC
TRBJ2-3,-,TRBV2,-,CASSRLKGGLTDTQYF,TGTGCCAGCAGTCGCCTAAAGGGAGGCCTCACAGATACGCAGTATTTT
TRBJ1-1,TRBD1,TRBV30,-,CAWRRQGLLDTEAFF,TGTGCCTGGAGACGACAGGGACTTTTGGACACTGAAGCTTTCTTT
TRBJ1-5,-,TRBV28,-,CASSLRGDGNQPQHF,TGTGCCAGCAGTTTGAGGGGCGACGGCAATCAGCCCCAGCATTTT
TRBJ2-5,TRBD1,TRBV4-2,-,CASSQVVPTAGGVETQYF,TGTGCCAGCAGCCAAGTAGTACCAACTGCAGGGGGAGTAGAGACCCAGTACTTC
TRBJ1-1,TRBD1,TRBV7-9,-,CASTSGGVSTEAFF,TGTGCCAGCACCTCAGGGGGCGTGAGCACTGAAGCTTTCTTT
TRBJ2-1,TRBD1,TRBV27,-,CASAYNQGDEQFF,TGTGCCAGCGCATATAACCAGGGGGATGAGCAGTTCTTC
TRBJ2-7,TRBD1,TRBV5-1,-,CASSSRTGGKKDYEQYF,TGCGCCAGCAGCTCCCGGACAGGGGGTAAGAAGGACTACGAGCAGTACTTC
TRBJ1-2,TRBD1,TRBV5-6,-,CASSLEWTGIYGYTF,TGTGCCAGCAGCTTGGAGTGGACAGGCATCTATGGCTACACCTTC
TRBJ2-7,-,TRBV19,-,CASSPRDFQYEQYF,TGTGCCAGTAGTCCTCGGGACTTCCAGTACGAGCAGTACTTC
TRBJ1-3,-,TRBV11-1,once,CASSLSRSGNTIYF,TGTGCCAGCAGCTTATCCCGCTCTGGAAACACCATATATTTT
TRBJ2-3,TRBD2,TRBV19,once,CASSMTSVRTDTQYF,TGTGCCAGTAGTATGACTAGCGTGAGGACAGATACGCAGTATTTT
TRBJ2-7,-,TRBV14,-,CASSQVDSYYEQYF,TGTGCCAGCAGCCAGGTGGACTCGTACTACGAGCAGTACTTC
TRBJ1-5,-,TRBV6-1,-,CATARSNSNQPQHF,TGTGCCACCGCCCGAAGCAATAGCAATCAGCCCCAGCATTTT
TRBJ2-3,-,TRBV27,-,CASSLSRFQDTQYF,TGTGCCAGCAGTTTAAGTCGGTTCCAAGATACGCAGTATTTT
TRBJ1-6,TRBD1,TRBV19,-,CASGGTVDNSPLHF,TGTGCCAGTGGCGGGACAGTCGATAATTCACCCCTCCACTTT